This T cell receptor (beta chain) derives from a study of long-term antiretroviral therapy in people with HIV. The CDR3 has 13 amino acids. Trimming left V 0 bases short and J 2 bases short, with 5 bases between. Germline loops: CDR1 MGHRA, CDR2 YSYEKL. Samples held roughly 0.95-11 million cryopreserved PBMC, and DNA extraction followed. Run at survey level, the immunoSEQ assay was version v3.0. Clones were sequenced by immunoSEQ multiplex PCR, and TCRdb holds only the in-frame ones, with some missing. The sample has 14,000 or so clones, roughly 87% seen once; the top ten hold more than 9%. This clonotype was obtained from a middle-aged man with HIV. The sequenced sample was unsorted PBMCs, obtained 6.2 years after starting antiretroviral therapy. This chain joins TRBV4-1 and TRBJ2-7, with no clear D. DNA of the CDR3: TGCGCCAGCAGCCAAGATCAGGCCTACGAGCAGTACTTC. Amino acid sequence: CASSQDQAYEQYF.